Below, one T cell receptor beta chain is given with its context. Its antigen is as yet unknown. This specimen belongs to a study of cytomegalovirus exposure and HLA in healthy donors. CDR1 is LNHDA, CDR2 SQIVND, per germline (reference sequence). The CDR3 consists of 16 residues. J was trimmed by 4 bases and V by 4 bases; bases with no gene match: 8. Donors came from a validation cohort of over a hundred subjects, distinct from the first 666-subject cohort. TCRdb keeps only in-frame clones here, not all; method: immunoSEQ multiplex PCR. The sample lists 250,000 to 400,000 clones, roughly 86% occurring once. Broader study findings: Some TCR beta chains (around 160 of them) were listed as cytomegalovirus-associated. It was confirmed in vitro that a few of the CMV-associated chains were specific for CMV antigens. There were some public TCRs occurring in many donors, but most TCR sequences were rare.

The V call is TRBV19, the J call TRBJ2-2, with 8 bases that match TRBD2. The sequence was obtained from a man aged 25-45 years in good health and CMV-seronegative. The sequenced sample consisted of PBMCs. The DNA for the CDR3 is TGTGCCAGTAGTAGGACAAGCGGGGGTTCCACCGGGGAGCTGTTTTTT. Translating it yields CASSRTSGGSTGELFF.